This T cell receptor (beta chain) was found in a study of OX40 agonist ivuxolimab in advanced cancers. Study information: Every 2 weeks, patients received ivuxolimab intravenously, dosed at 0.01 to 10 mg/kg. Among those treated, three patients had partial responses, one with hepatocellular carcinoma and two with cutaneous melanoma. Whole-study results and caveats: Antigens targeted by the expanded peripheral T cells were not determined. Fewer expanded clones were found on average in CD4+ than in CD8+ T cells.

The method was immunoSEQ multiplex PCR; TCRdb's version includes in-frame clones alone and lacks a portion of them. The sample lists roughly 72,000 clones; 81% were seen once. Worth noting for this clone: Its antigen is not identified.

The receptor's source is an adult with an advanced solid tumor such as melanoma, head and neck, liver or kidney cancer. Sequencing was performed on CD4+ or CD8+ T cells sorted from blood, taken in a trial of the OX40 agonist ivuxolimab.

The CDR3 DNA is TGTGCCAGCAGTGAAGCGGGGTTAGGAGCAGATACGCAGTATTTT. Translated: CASSEAGLGADTQYF. The chain recombines TRBV6-1 with TRBJ2-3; D not resolved. The germline gives CDR1 MNHNS, CDR2 SASEGT. The CDR3 has 15 residues. Trimming removed 0 bases from V and 4 bases from J, with 11 bases in between.